This note documents a single T cell receptor beta chain sequence. The data belong to a study of blood T cell repertoires in COVID-19. Study summary: PBMCs, B-cell-depleted T cells, or T cells were the source of the cDNA or gDNA that made up the material.

Only in-frame clones appear in the TCRdb table, and some are missing; sequencing was by immunoSEQ multiplex PCR. The data hold about 160,000 clones, with roughly 93% observed a single time. This clonotype was obtained from a man aged 18 to 29 with acute or convalescent COVID-19. What was sequenced was peripheral blood.

The CDR3 region has the DNA TGTGCCAGCAGCCTAATCAGGGGTCCCGGGGAGCTGTTTTTT. This codes for CASSLIRGPGELFF. V gene TRBV3-1 (or the pseudogene TRBV3-2) combines with J gene TRBJ2-2; D perhaps matches TRBD1 (6 bases). Trimming took 4 bases from V and 6 from J, leaving 12 bases between them. The CDR3 is 14 residues long. Germline V gene data show CDR1 as LGHDT and CDR2 as YNNKEL (reference sequence).